One T cell receptor beta chain is described in this entry. This entry comes from a study of cytomegalovirus exposure and HLA in healthy donors. The PCR was carried out with 60 Vbeta primers and 13 Jbeta primers. Assay used: immunoSEQ multiplex PCR; TCRdb lists only in-frame clones, some missing. The sample holds roughly 160,000 clones, approximately 85% seen once. The CDR3 has 12 residues. Between the trimmed V and J ends, which lost 6 bases and 3 bases, there was a span of 6 bases. Germline CDR1 is ENHRY and CDR2 is SYGVKD. The sequenced material came from PBMCs. The source of this sequence is a man between 18 and 35 years old in good health and CMV-seropositive. The chain carries TRBV10-3 and TRBJ2-1, with D perhaps matching TRBD1 (6 bases). CDR3: CAIRDSYNEQFF. In DNA form, the CDR3 reads TGTGCCATCAGGGACAGCTACAATGAGCAGTTCTTC.